Each of the 10 T cell receptor beta chains below was sequenced from the same sample in a study of high-grade serous ovarian cancer treatment subgroups. Tumor samples were taken before definitive surgery or chemotherapy. Assay used: immunoSEQ multiplex PCR; TCRdb lists only in-frame clones, some missing. The table lists about 12,000 clones, approximately 88% of them singletons. Sequencing was performed on tumor tissue. These receptors all come from a human donor with high-grade serous ovarian cancer.

The chain links TRBV5-6 to TRBJ2-7; 10 nucleotides align to TRBD1. CDR3 length equals 14 residues. CDR1 and CDR2 (germline): SGHDT, YYEEEE. The V and J ends lost 5 bases and 2 bases, in that order; junction bases with no gene match: 4. The chain's CDR3 is CASSSGQGAYEQYV. Here the CDR3 DNA reads TGTGCCAGCAGTTCTGGACAGGGGGCCTACGAGCAGTACGTC.

The genes are TRBV29-1 and TRBJ1-2, with 11 positions matching TRBD1. After removal of 5 bases from V and 6 bases from J, the junction contained 11 bases not matched to a gene. The V gene's germline CDR1 is SQVTM and CDR2 ANQGSEA. This CDR3 is 15 amino acids long. CDR3 sequence reads: CSVTTGQGASDGYTF. The CDR3, as DNA: TGCAGCGTTACTACTGGACAGGGGGCTTCTGATGGCTACACCTTC. Based on the CDR3 plus reference TRBV29-1 and TRBJ1-2, the full variable domain is SAVISQKPSRDICQRGTSLTIQCQVDSQVTMMFWYRQQPGQSLTLIATANQGSEATYESGFVIDKFPISRPNLTFSTLTVSNMSPEDSSIYLCSVTTGQGASDGYTFGSGTRLTVV.

The rearrangement joins TRBV6-5 to TRBJ2-7; 10 positions agree with TRBD1. V shed 6 bases and J 6 bases; nucleotides not matched to a gene: 8. This CDR3 is built from 14 residues. The germline V gene encodes CDR1 MNHEY and CDR2 SVGAGI. CDR3 coding DNA: TGTGCCAGCAGCTTGGGACAGGGGATGAGCGAGCAGTACTTC. Its translation is CASSLGQGMSEQYF.

This sequence joins TRBV10-2 and TRBJ1-2, with 12 bases matching TRBD1. This CDR3 comprises 15 residues. J gave up 3 bases and V 4 bases, and 3 bases lay outside the gene matches. Germline CDR1 reads WSHSY; CDR2 reads SAAADI. CDR3 amino acids: CASSGWDRGHYGYTF. CDR3 DNA: TGCGCCAGCAGTGGATGGGACAGGGGGCACTATGGCTACACCTTC.

The table lists this clone with a count of one. V and J are TRBV27 and TRBJ1-4, with TRBD1 matching 7 bases. The CDR3 totals 14 residues. The V gene end was trimmed by 6 bases and the J gene end by 5 bases; junction bases not matched to a gene: 6. Germline values: CDR1 MNHEY, CDR2 SMNVEV (reference sequence). CDR3 bases: TGTGCCAGCAGACGACAGGGCTCAAATGAAAAACTGTTTTTT. Amino acid sequence: CASRRQGSNEKLFF. Using reference TRBV27 and TRBJ1-4 for the parts outside the CDR3, the full variable domain is EAQVTQNPRYLITVTGKKLTVTCSQNMNHEYMSWYRQDPGLGLRQIYYSMNVEVTDKGDVPEGYKVSRKEKRNFPLILESPSPNQTSLYFCASRRQGSNEKLFFGSGTQLSVL.

The chain links TRBV19 to TRBJ1-2; D ambiguous. Trimming shortened V by 1 base and J by 4 bases, and 13 bases separated the two germline ends. Germline CDR1 reads LNHDA; CDR2 reads SQIVND (reference sequence). This CDR3 contains 15 residues. The CDR3 sequence: CASSIGSGRSYGYTF. The CDR3 region has the DNA TGTGCCAGTAGTATAGGATCAGGTCGCAGCTATGGCTACACCTTC.

The chain recombines TRBV11-1 with TRBJ1-1; 7 nucleotides match TRBD1. CDR1 SGHAT and CDR2 FQDESV come from the germline V gene (reference sequence). The CDR3 extends over 14 amino acids. J lost 1 base, V lost 3 bases, and 2 bases had no gene match. The CDR3 DNA reads TGTGCCAGCAGCTTTAGGGGGCAGAACACTGAAGCTTTCTTT. Its protein is CASSFRGQNTEAFF.

This clone was counted between two and nine times. The J gene is TRBJ1-4, the V gene TRBV11-2, with TRBD1 identical over 7 bases. The CDR3 covers 14 residues. With V trimmed by 4 bases and J by 4 bases, 3 bases remained unmatched. CDR1 is SGHAT, CDR2 FQNNGV, per germline. The CDR3 here is CASSSRQGNEKLFF. CDR3 DNA sequence: TGTGCCAGCAGCTCCCGACAGGGTAATGAAAAACTGTTTTTT.

This rearrangement joins TRBV7-9 to TRBJ2-1; D tentatively fits TRBD1 or TRBD2 (6 bases each). The CDR3 spans 16 residues. V was trimmed by 0 bases and J by 3 bases, leaving 12 bases between them. Germline assignment: CDR1 SEHNR and CDR2 FQNEAQ (reference sequence). The chain's CDR3 is CASSLAGGALYNEQFF. CDR3 sequence (DNA): TGTGCCAGCAGCTTAGCGGGGGGCGCCCTCTACAATGAGCAGTTCTTC. Drawing the rest from reference TRBV7-9 and TRBJ2-1, the complete variable domain is DTGVSQNPRHKITKRGQNVTFRCDPISEHNRLYWYRQTLGQGPEFLTYFQNEAQLEKSRLLSDRFSAERPKGSFSTLEIQRTEQGDSAMYLCASSLAGGALYNEQFFGPGTRLTVL.

J is TRBJ2-7 and V is TRBV25-1; no clear D gene. V lost 6 bases, J lost 4 bases, and 7 bases lay in between. There are 11 residues in the CDR3. Germline assignment: CDR1 MGHDK and CDR2 SYGVNS. Here the CDR3 reads CASRQTYEQYF. CDR3 nucleotide sequence: TGTGCCAGCAGACAGACATACGAGCAGTACTTC.